A single sample is the source of the 20 T cell receptor beta chains below, sequenced in a study of blood T cell repertoires in COVID-19. The protocol was immunoSEQ multiplex PCR, while the TCRdb copy is restricted to in-frame clones and leaves out a portion. The table has approximately 60,000 clones, around four fifths seen once. The specimen sequenced was peripheral blood. The receptors here all came from a human donor in a cohort sampled during active COVID-19.

This chain links TRBV19 with TRBJ1-1, with D possibly TRBD1 on 6 matching bases. CDR1 is LNHDA, CDR2 SQIVND, per germline (reference sequence). This CDR3 is built from 12 residues. Trimming took off 8 bases at V and 5 bases at J, with 12 bases between the two ends. The DNA for the CDR3 is TGTGCCAGTCGGACACAGGGAACTGAAGCTTTCTTT. As protein: CASRTQGTEAFF.

With regard to this clone: Mismatch with germline at one junction end may stem from a read error. This chain links TRBV3-1 (or the pseudogene TRBV3-2) with TRBJ2-7; no firm D call. The germline CDR1 and CDR2 sequences are LGHDT and YNNKEL (reference sequence). The length of the CDR3 is 14 residues. The CDR3 region has the DNA TGTGCCAGCAGCCAAGATCTTTCCGGTCAGGATTCGTCCTTC. Translated, it gives CASSQDLSGQDSSF.

The chain couples TRBV2 to TRBJ2-7, with D possibly being TRBD1 (6 bases). CDR3 length: 15 amino acids. CDR1 is SNHLY, CDR2 FYNNEI, per germline. V lost 6 bases and J 0 bases, leaving 15 bases between the germline ends. The CDR3 nucleotides are TGTGCCAGCAGGTCCCTGACAGGCAGCTCCTACGAGCAGTACTTC. As protein: CASRSLTGSSYEQYF.

The gene calls are TRBV4-2 and TRBJ1-1; 9 nucleotides align to TRBD1. The trim removed 5 bases at V and 1 base at J, leaving 5 bases unmatched. Germline V gene lookup returns CDR1 LGHNA and CDR2 YNFKEQ. CDR3 length equals 15 residues. The CDR3 coding sequence is TGTGCCAGCAGCTGGGGGGACAGGGCGAACACTGAAGCTTTCTTT. Residues: CASSWGDRANTEAFF.

This sequence joins TRBV27 and TRBJ1-1; perhaps TRBD1 as D (5 bases). The CDR3 length is 13 residues. Germline V gene lookup returns CDR1 MNHEY and CDR2 SMNVEV (reference sequence). Trimming left V 6 bases short and J 6 bases short, with 14 bases between. The CDR3 sequence is CASSSGFMSEAFF. The CDR3 DNA follows: TGTGCCAGCAGCTCAGGGTTTATGTCTGAAGCTTTCTTT.

CDR3 sequence reads: CASSERSYGYTF. The CDR3 DNA reads TGTGCCAGCAGTGAACGCAGCTATGGCTACACCTTC. The chain carries TRBV6-1 and TRBJ1-2; D is uncertain. Trimming took off 2 bases at V and 4 bases at J, with 5 bases between the two ends. CDR3 size: 12 residues. Germline loops: CDR1 MNHNS, CDR2 SASEGT.

Only one count was recorded for this clone. The chain links TRBV7-8 to TRBJ1-5; 10 bases are shared with TRBD1. In germline, CDR1 is SGHVS, CDR2 FQNEAQ. The CDR3 length is 16 residues. V dropped 0 bases and J dropped 6; count of bases not matched to a gene: 5. CDR3 bases: TGTGCCAGCAGCTTAGCGCGGGGGACAGGGGTTCAGCCCCAGCATTTT. It codes for CASSLARGTGVQPQHF.

This chain uses TRBV19 with TRBJ1-5, with 8 bases identical to TRBD1. The germline gives CDR1 LNHDA, CDR2 SQIVND (reference sequence). The J segment lost 7 bases and the V segment lost 5 bases, leaving 7 bases of the junction unmatched. CDR3 length: 14 residues. CDR3 DNA: TGTGCCAGTAGTGGAACAGGGGGACAACAGCCCCAGCATTTT. It translates to CASSGTGGQQPQHF.

The CDR3 bases are TGTGCCTGGAACAAGGACAGTCCGATTGGCTACACCTTC. This gives the protein CAWNKDSPIGYTF. The chain joins TRBV30 to TRBJ1-2, with D maybe TRBD1 (6 bases). CDR1 and CDR2 (germline): GTSNPN, SVGIG (reference sequence). Trimming cost V 4 bases and J 7 bases, with 16 bases left between them. The CDR3 runs to 13 residues.

This clone was seen only once. This chain joins TRBV10-3 and TRBJ1-4; weak D call: TRBD1 (6 bases). The CDR3 is 15 amino acids. CDR1 is ENHRY and CDR2 is SYGVKD in the germline V gene. The V end lost 6 bases, the J end lost 4 bases, and 15 bases lay between the germline ends. The CDR3 DNA reads TGTGCCATCAGCGAACTAACAGGGAGTAATGAAAAACTGTTTTTT. Its protein is CAISELTGSNEKLFF.

The gene calls are TRBV27 and TRBJ1-2; D is uncertain. Trimming removed 4 bases from V and 4 bases from J, with 19 bases in between. The length of the CDR3 is 16 residues. Germline values: CDR1 MNHEY, CDR2 SMNVEV (reference sequence). DNA of the CDR3: TGTGCCAGCAGTTCCCTGGGAGGGAATTTGGGCTATGGCTACACCTTC. As protein: CASSSLGGNLGYGYTF.

This chain uses TRBV7-8 with TRBJ1-2, with 7 bases fitting TRBD1. Per the germline V gene, CDR1 is SGHVS and CDR2 is FQNEAQ. CDR3 length: 15 amino acids. V lost 1 base to trimming and J lost 8 bases; unmatched junction nucleotides: 10. The CDR3 region is CASSLEGAGGKGYTF. The CDR3 DNA sequence: TGTGCCAGCAGCTTAGAGGGGGCGGGGGGCAAAGGCTACACCTTC.

The CDR3 nucleotides read TGTGCCTGGGTCGGAAGCGGGAGACTCGGGGAGCTGTTTTTT. Its protein is CAWVGSGRLGELFF. The genes are TRBV30 and TRBJ2-2; 8 bases map to TRBD2. Germline V gene data show CDR1 as GTSNPN and CDR2 as SVGIG (reference sequence). V lost 5 bases and J lost 7; bases outside the gene matches: 9. This CDR3 comprises 14 residues.

The chain carries TRBV10-3 and TRBJ2-5; the D is unclear. The V and J ends lost 0 bases and 1 base respectively, with 6 bases between them. CDR1 and CDR2 (germline): ENHRY, SYGVKD. There are 14 residues in the CDR3. The CDR3 reads CAISESWSQETQYF. The CDR3 DNA sequence: TGTGCCATCAGTGAGTCTTGGAGCCAAGAGACCCAGTACTTC.

This chain links TRBV27 with TRBJ2-2; D is uncertain. V lost 1 base and J lost 9, with 9 bases in between. Germline CDR1 is MNHEY and CDR2 is SMNVEV (reference sequence). CDR3 length: 13 amino acids. CDR3 in amino acids: CASSLWPVRELFF. CDR3 DNA sequence: TGTGCCAGCAGTTTATGGCCTGTCCGGGAGCTGTTTTTT.

The chain uses TRBV18 and TRBJ2-7; weak D call: TRBD2 (6 bases). This CDR3 has 13 residues. The germline CDR1 and CDR2 sequences are KGHSH and LQKENI. Trimming removed 1 base at V and 6 bases at J, with 10 bases between. The CDR3 DNA reads as TGTGCCAGCTCACCACGACCGGAGGGCGAGCAGTACTTC. It translates to CASSPRPEGEQYF.

This clone has just one count. V usage is TRBV6-5 and J usage is TRBJ2-7; D might be TRBD1 (6 bases). The V gene lost 2 bases and the J gene lost 3 bases, with 8 bases spanning the gap. This CDR3 is built from 13 residues. Germline V CDR1 and CDR2: MNHEY, SVGAGI. The DNA of the CDR3 is TGTGCCAGCAGTTACACAGGGAACTACGAGCAGTACTTC. Encoded protein: CASSYTGNYEQYF.

This clone was detected only once. This sequence joins TRBV2 and TRBJ2-3; 10 bases are a match to TRBD2. This CDR3 has 14 amino acids. The ends lost 9 bases at V and 4 bases at J; junction bases unmatched: 7. In germline, CDR1 is SNHLY, CDR2 FYNNEI. The CDR3 here is CASQSGRGADTQYF. DNA for the CDR3: TGTGCCAGTCAAAGCGGGAGGGGAGCAGATACGCAGTATTTT.

The V call is TRBV5-1, the J call TRBJ2-1; TRBD2 matches 10 bases. The CDR3 totals 16 residues. Per germline, CDR1 SGHRS and CDR2 YFSETQ. V lost 2 bases and J lost 7; bases outside the gene matches: 9. CDR3 in amino acids: CASSFLAGGQGNEQFF. The CDR3 DNA sequence: TGCGCCAGCAGCTTCTTAGCGGGAGGCCAGGGAAATGAGCAGTTCTTC.

The rearrangement links TRBV12-3 or TRBV12-4 to TRBJ2-7; 7 nucleotides agree with TRBD1. The CDR3 is 13 amino acids. The V and J ends lost 6 bases and 3 bases, in that order; junction bases with no gene match: 5. CDR3 protein: CASSLDRDYEQYF. The CDR3 coding sequence is TGTGCCAGCAGCCTAGACAGGGACTACGAGCAGTACTTC.